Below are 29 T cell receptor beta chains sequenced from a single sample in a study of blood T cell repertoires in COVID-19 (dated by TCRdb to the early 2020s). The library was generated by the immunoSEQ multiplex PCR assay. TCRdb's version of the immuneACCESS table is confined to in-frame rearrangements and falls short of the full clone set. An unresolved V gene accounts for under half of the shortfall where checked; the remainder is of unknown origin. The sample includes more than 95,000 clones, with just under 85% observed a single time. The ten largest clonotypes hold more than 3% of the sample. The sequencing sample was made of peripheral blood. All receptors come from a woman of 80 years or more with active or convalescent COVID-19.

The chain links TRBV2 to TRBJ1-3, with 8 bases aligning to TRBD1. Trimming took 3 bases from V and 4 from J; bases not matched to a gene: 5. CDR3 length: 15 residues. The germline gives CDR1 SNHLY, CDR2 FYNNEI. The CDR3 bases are TGTGCCAGCAGTGACAGGGGGCGCACGGGAAACACCATATATTTT. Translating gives CASSDRGRTGNTIYF.

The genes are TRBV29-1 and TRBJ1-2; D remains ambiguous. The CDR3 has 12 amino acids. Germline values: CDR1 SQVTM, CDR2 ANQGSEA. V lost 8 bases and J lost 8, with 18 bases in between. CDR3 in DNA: TGCAGCTCGATCCGGCCGTCGGAGGGCTACACCTTC. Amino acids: CSSIRPSEGYTF.

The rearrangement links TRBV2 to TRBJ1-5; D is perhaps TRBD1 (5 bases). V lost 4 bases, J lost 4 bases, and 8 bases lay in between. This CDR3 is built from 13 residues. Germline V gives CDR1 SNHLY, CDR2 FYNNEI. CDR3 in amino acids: CASSVRDNQPQHF. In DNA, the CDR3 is TGTGCCAGCAGTGTCAGGGATAATCAGCCCCAGCATTTT.

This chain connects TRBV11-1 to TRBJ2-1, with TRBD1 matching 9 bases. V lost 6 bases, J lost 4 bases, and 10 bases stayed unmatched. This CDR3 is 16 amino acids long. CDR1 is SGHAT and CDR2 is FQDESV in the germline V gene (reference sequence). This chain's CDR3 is CASSQTRDRVYNEQFF. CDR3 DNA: TGTGCCAGCAGTCAAACCCGGGACAGGGTATACAATGAGCAGTTCTTC.

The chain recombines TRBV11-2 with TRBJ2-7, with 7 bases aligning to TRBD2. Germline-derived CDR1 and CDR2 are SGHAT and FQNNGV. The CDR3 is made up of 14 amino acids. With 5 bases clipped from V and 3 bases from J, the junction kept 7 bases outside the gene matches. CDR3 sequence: CASSHGWGGYEQYF. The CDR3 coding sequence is TGTGCCAGCAGCCACGGGTGGGGGGGCTACGAGCAGTACTTC.

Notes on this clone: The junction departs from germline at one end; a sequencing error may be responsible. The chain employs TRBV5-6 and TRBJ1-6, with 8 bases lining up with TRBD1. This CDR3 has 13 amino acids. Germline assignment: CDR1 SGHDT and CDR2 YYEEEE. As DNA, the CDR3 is TGTGCCAGCAGCGGGGAAGCCGGGACAGGCGCATACTTT. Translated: CASSGEAGTGAYF.

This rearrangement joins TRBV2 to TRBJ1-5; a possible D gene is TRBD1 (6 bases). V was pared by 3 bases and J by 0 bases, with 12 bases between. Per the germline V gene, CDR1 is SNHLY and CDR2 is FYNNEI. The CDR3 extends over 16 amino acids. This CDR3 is CASSDRGGPSNQPQHF. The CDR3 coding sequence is TGTGCCAGCAGTGATAGGGGGGGCCCTAGCAATCAGCCCCAGCATTTT.

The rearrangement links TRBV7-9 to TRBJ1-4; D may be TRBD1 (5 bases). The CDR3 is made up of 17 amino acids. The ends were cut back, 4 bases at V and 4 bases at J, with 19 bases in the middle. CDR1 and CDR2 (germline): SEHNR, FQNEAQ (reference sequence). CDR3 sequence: CASSSSGEQGDNEKLFF. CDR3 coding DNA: TGTGCCAGCAGCTCTAGTGGAGAGCAGGGCGATAATGAAAAACTGTTTTTT.

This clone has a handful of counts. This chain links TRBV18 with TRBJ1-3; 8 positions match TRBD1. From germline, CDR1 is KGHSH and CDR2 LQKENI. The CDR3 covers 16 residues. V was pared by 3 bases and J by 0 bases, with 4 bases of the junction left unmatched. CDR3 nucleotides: TGTGCCAGCTCACCCCGGACAGGGAGCTCTGGAAACACCATATATTTT. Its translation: CASSPRTGSSGNTIYF.

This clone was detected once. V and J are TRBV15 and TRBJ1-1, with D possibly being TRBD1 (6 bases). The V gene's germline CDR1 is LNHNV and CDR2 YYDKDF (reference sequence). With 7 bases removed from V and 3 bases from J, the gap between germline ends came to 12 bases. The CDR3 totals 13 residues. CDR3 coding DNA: TGTGCCACCACTCGGACAGCTTACACTGAAGCTTTCTTT. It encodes CATTRTAYTEAFF.

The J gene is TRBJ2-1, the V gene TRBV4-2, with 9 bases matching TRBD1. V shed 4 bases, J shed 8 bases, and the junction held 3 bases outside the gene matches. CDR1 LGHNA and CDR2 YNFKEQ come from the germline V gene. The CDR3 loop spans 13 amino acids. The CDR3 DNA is TGTGCCAGCAGCCGGGACAGGGTCTATGAGCAGTTCTTC. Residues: CASSRDRVYEQFF.

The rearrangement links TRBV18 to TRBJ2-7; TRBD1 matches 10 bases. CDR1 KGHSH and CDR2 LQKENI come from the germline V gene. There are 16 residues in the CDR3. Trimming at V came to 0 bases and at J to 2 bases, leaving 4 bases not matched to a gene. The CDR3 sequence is CASSPPIGQGAYEQYF. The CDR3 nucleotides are TGTGCCAGCTCACCACCGATAGGACAGGGGGCCTACGAGCAGTACTTC. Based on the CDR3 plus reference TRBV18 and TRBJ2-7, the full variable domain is NAGVMQNPRHLVRRRGQEARLRCSPMKGHSHVYWYRQLPEEGLKFMVYLQKENIIDESGMPKERFSAEFPKEGPSILRIQQVVRGDSAAYFCASSPPIGQGAYEQYFGPGTRLTVT.

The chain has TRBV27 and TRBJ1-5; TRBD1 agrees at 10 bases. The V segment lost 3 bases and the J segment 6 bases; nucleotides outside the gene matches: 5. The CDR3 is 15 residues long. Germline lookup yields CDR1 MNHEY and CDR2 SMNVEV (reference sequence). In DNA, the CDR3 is TGTGCCAGCAGTTTTCAAGGGACAGGGGCTCAGCCCCAGCATTTT. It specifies CASSFQGTGAQPQHF.

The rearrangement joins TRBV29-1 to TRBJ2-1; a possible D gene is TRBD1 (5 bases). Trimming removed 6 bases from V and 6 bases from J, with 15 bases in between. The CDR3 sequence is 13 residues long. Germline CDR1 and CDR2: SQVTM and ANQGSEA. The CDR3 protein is CSVGQLGGNEQFF. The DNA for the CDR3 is TGCAGCGTGGGGCAGCTGGGCGGCAATGAGCAGTTCTTC.

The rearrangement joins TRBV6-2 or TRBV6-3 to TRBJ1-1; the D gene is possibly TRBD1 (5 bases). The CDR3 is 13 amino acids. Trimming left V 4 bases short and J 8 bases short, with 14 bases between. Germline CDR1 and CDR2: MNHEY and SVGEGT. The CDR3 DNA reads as TGTGCCAGCAGTTTTTCGACAGTGAGAGAAGCTTTCTTT. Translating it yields CASSFSTVREAFF.

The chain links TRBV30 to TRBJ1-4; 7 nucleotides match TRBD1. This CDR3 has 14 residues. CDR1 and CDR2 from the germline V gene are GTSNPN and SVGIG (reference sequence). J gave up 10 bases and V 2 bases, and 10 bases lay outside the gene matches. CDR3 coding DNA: TGTGCCTGGAGTCCAGGGCAGGGGGTCCGAAAACTGTTTTTT. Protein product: CAWSPGQGVRKLFF.

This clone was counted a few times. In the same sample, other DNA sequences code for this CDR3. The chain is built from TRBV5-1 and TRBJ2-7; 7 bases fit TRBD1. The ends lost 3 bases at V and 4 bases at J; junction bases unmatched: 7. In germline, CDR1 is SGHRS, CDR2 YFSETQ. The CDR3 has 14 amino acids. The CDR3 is CASSSTGTAYEQYF. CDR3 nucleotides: TGCGCCAGCAGCTCGACCGGGACAGCGTACGAGCAGTACTTC. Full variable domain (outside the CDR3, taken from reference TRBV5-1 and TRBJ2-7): KAGVTQTPRYLIKTRGQQVTLSCSPISGHRSVSWYQQTPGQGLQFLFEYFSETQRNKGNFPGRFSGRQFSNSRSEMNVSTLELGDSALYLCASSSTGTAYEQYFGPGTRLTVT.

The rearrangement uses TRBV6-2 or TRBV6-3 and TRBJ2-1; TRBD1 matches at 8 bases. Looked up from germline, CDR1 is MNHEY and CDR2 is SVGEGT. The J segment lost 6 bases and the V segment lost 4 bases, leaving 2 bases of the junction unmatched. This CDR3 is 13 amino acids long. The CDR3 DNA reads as TGTGCCAGCAGTTCGACAGGGGCCAATGAGCAGTTCTTC. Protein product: CASSSTGANEQFF.

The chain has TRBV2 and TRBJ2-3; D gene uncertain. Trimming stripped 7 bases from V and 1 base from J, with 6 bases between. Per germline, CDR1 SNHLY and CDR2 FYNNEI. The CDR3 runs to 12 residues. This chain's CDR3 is CASTTGTDTQYF. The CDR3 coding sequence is TGTGCCAGCACCACAGGCACAGATACGCAGTATTTT.

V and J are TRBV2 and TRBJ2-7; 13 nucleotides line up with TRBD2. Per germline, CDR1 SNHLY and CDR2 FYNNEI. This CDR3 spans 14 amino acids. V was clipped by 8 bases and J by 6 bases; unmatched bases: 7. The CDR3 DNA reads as TGTGCCAGCGGGAGACTAGCGGGAGGAGTCGAGCAGTACTTC. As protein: CASGRLAGGVEQYF.

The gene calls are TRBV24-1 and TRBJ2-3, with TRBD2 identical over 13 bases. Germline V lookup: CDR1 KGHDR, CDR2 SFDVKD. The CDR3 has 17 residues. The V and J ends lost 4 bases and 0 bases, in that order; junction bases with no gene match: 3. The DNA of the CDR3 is TGTGCCACCAGTGAGGCGGGACTAGCGGGGAGCACAGATACGCAGTATTTT. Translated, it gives CATSEAGLAGSTDTQYF.

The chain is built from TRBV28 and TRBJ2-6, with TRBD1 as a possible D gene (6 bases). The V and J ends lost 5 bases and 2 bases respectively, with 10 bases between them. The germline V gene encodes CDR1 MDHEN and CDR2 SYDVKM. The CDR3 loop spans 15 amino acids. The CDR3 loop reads CASSLQGTGANVLTF. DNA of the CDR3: TGTGCCAGCAGTCTGCAGGGGACTGGGGCCAACGTCCTGACTTTC.

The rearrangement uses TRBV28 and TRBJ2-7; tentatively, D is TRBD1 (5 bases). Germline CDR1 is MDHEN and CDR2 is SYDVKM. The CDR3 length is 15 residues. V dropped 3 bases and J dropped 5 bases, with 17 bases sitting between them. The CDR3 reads CASSFFQGSRNEQYF. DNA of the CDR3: TGTGCCAGCAGTTTTTTCCAGGGATCACGAAACGAGCAGTACTTC.

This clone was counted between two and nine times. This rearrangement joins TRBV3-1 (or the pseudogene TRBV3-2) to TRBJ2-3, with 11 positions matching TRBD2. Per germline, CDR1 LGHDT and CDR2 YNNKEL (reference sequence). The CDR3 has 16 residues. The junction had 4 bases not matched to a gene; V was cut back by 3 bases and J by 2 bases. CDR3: CASSHQLAGVTDTQYF. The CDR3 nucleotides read TGTGCCAGCAGCCACCAACTAGCGGGGGTCACAGATACGCAGTATTTT.

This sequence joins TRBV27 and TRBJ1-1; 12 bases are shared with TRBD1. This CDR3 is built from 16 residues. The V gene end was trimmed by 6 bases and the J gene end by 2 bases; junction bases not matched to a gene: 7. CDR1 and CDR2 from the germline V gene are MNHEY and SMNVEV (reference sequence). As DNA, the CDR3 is TGTGCCAGCAGGAGGGGGACAGGGGGCCCTAACACTGAAGCTTTCTTT. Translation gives CASRRGTGGPNTEAFF.

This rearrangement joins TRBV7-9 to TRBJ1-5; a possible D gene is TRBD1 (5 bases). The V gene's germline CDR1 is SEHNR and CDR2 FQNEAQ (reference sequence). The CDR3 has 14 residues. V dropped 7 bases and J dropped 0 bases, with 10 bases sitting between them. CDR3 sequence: CASTTGYSNQPQHF. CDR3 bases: TGTGCCAGCACCACAGGTTATAGCAATCAGCCCCAGCATTTT. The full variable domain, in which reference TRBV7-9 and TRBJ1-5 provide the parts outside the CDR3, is DTGVSQNPRHKITKRGQNVTFRCDPISEHNRLYWYRQTLGQGPEFLTYFQNEAQLEKSRLLSDRFSAERPKGSFSTLEIQRTEQGDSAMYLCASTTGYSNQPQHFGDGTRLSIL.

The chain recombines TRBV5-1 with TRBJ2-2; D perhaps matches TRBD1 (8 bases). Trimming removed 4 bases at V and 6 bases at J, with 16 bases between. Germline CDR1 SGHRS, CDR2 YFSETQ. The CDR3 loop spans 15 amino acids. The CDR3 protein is CASSQGQGGPGELFF. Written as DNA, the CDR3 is TGCGCCAGCAGCCAAGGACAGGGAGGGCCCGGGGAGCTGTTTTTT. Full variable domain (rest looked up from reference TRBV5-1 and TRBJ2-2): KAGVTQTPRYLIKTRGQQVTLSCSPISGHRSVSWYQQTPGQGLQFLFEYFSETQRNKGNFPGRFSGRQFSNSRSEMNVSTLELGDSALYLCASSQGQGGPGELFFGEGSRLTVL.

The CDR3 protein is CASSYSTGNYGYTF. CDR3 coding DNA: TGTGCCAGCAGTTATTCGACAGGGAACTATGGCTACACCTTC. The chain is built from TRBV28 and TRBJ1-2, with TRBD1 matching over 7 bases. The V segment lost 4 bases and the J segment 2 bases; nucleotides outside the gene matches: 4. The germline gives CDR1 MDHEN, CDR2 SYDVKM. There are 14 residues in the CDR3.

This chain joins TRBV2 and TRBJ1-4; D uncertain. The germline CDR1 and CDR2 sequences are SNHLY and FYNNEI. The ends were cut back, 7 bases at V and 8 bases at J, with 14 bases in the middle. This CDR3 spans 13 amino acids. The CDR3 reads CASTPDREEKLFF. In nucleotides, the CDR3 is TGTGCCAGCACTCCCGACCGGGAAGAAAAACTGTTTTTT.